The rows below give T cell receptor beta chains drawn from one sample of a study of CD8 T cells in ankylosing spondylitis. TCRdb re-analysed the 5' RACE reads in MiXCR, keeping a single row per CDR3 protein. The sample lists around 180,000 distinct CDR3 sequences; 10% to 15% were seen once. Sequencing was carried out using blood, either unsorted or a sorted T cell fraction (not recorded which). The receptors come from a female donor with ankylosing spondylitis or in good health (not recorded which). Each CDR3 is given with its conserved first and last residue. The D gene is left open where the match is weak. Rows may omit the clone size; those that give it use once, few, many or a size class.

v_gene: TRBV7-3; j_gene: TRBJ2-2; abundance: many; d_gene: TRBD2; CDR3nt: TGTGCCAGCAGCTTAAAAGGACTAGCGGGGAACACCGGGGAGCTGTTTTTT; CDR3aa: CASSLKGLAGNTGELFF
v_gene: TRBV20-1; j_gene: TRBJ1-1; abundance: many; d_gene: NA; CDR3nt: TGCAGTGCTAGCGAAGGGGGGAGGGTCACTGAAGCTTTCTTT; CDR3aa: CSASEGGRVTEAFF
v_gene: TRBV27; j_gene: TRBJ2-7; abundance: few; d_gene: TRBD2; CDR3nt: TGTGCCAGCAGTTGGGTGCGGGAGAGCTCCTACGAGCAGTACTTC; CDR3aa: CASSWVRESSYEQYF
v_gene: TRBV20-1; j_gene: TRBJ2-1; abundance: many; d_gene: TRBD2; CDR3nt: TGCAGTGCTAGAGCCGGGAGGATAGCAGCAAACAATGAGCAGTTCTTC; CDR3aa: CSARAGRIAANNEQFF
v_gene: TRBV28; j_gene: TRBJ1-1; abundance: many; d_gene: NA; CDR3nt: TGTGCCAGCAGTTTTCGCCGATTGGACACTGAAGCTTTCTTT; CDR3aa: CASSFRRLDTEAFF
v_gene: TRBV10-3; j_gene: TRBJ2-7; abundance: few; d_gene: NA; CDR3nt: TGTGCCATCATGCCCAGAAAGGGTGTAGACGAGCAGTACTTC; CDR3aa: CAIMPRKGVDEQYF
v_gene: TRBV5-1; j_gene: TRBJ2-5; abundance: few; d_gene: NA; CDR3nt: TGCGCCAGCAGCTTGGAGGCGGGAAGGGAGACCCAGTACTTC; CDR3aa: CASSLEAGRETQYF
v_gene: TRBV7-2; j_gene: TRBJ2-7; abundance: many; d_gene: NA; CDR3nt: TGTGCCAGCAGCAGGGAAGGGTTCGAGCAGTACTTC; CDR3aa: CASSREGFEQYF
v_gene: TRBV7-7; j_gene: TRBJ1-1; abundance: many; d_gene: NA; CDR3nt: TGTGCTAGCAGCTTACAGATGAACACTGAAGCTTTCTTT; CDR3aa: CASSLQMNTEAFF
v_gene: TRBV24-1; j_gene: TRBJ1-1; abundance: many; d_gene: TRBD1; CDR3nt: TGTGCCGGTGACAGGGCGGGGAACACTGAAGCTTTCTTT; CDR3aa: CAGDRAGNTEAFF
v_gene: TRBV20-1; j_gene: TRBJ2-1; abundance: many; d_gene: TRBD2; CDR3nt: TGCAGTGCTAGAGATACAACCCCTAGCGGGGGCTCCTACAATGAGCAGTTCTTC; CDR3aa: CSARDTTPSGGSYNEQFF
v_gene: TRBV4-3; j_gene: TRBJ2-7; abundance: many; d_gene: NA; CDR3nt: TGCGCCAGCAGCCCAGGGCCAAGCGGCTACGAGCAGTACTTC; CDR3aa: CASSPGPSGYEQYF
v_gene: TRBV20-1; j_gene: TRBJ2-3; abundance: many; d_gene: TRBD2; CDR3nt: TGCAGTGCTGACCCTAGCGGGAAAGATACGCAGTATTTT; CDR3aa: CSADPSGKDTQYF
v_gene: TRBV20-1; j_gene: TRBJ2-7; abundance: many; d_gene: NA; CDR3nt: TGCAGTGCTAGATCCCGGACAGCGACCTACGAGCAGTACTTC; CDR3aa: CSARSRTATYEQYF
v_gene: TRBV20-1; j_gene: TRBJ2-3; abundance: NA; d_gene: TRBD1; CDR3nt: TGCAGGGGCGACAGGGGGCTTGATACGCAGTATTTT; CDR3aa: CRGDRGLDTQYF
v_gene: TRBV29-1; j_gene: TRBJ2-2; abundance: many; d_gene: NA; CDR3nt: TGCAGCGTCGCCCCCCAGGGGAACACCGGGGAGCTGTTTTTT; CDR3aa: CSVAPQGNTGELFF
v_gene: TRBV10-3; j_gene: TRBJ2-1; abundance: many; d_gene: NA; CDR3nt: TGTGCCATCACCGAGGCAGCGCTCCACAATGAGCAGTTCTTC; CDR3aa: CAITEAALHNEQFF
v_gene: TRBV5-1; j_gene: TRBJ1-5; abundance: many; d_gene: NA; CDR3nt: TGCGCCAGCAGCTTGTCGGGTGGGAATCAGCCCCAGCATTTT; CDR3aa: CASSLSGGNQPQHF
v_gene: TRBV6-1; j_gene: TRBJ1-5; abundance: few; d_gene: TRBD1; CDR3nt: TGTGCCAGCAGTGACGGGACAGCTTTGGAGCCCCAGCATTTT; CDR3aa: CASSDGTALEPQHF
v_gene: TRBV24-1; j_gene: TRBJ2-2; abundance: many; d_gene: NA; CDR3nt: TGTGCCACCAGTGTGGGGGCTGCGAACACCGGGGAGCTGTTTTTT; CDR3aa: CATSVGAANTGELFF
v_gene: TRBV30; j_gene: TRBJ2-7; abundance: NA; d_gene: TRBD2; CDR3nt: TGTGCCGGAACTAGCGGGAGATGGTACGAGCAGTACTTC; CDR3aa: CAGTSGRWYEQYF
v_gene: TRBV6-2/TRBV6-3; j_gene: TRBJ2-1; abundance: NA; d_gene: TRBD2; CDR3nt: TGTACCAGCAGCCGCCTTCTAGCGGGAGAGGAGCAGTTCTTC; CDR3aa: CTSSRLLAGEEQFF
v_gene: TRBV4-1; j_gene: TRBJ1-1; abundance: many; d_gene: TRBD1; CDR3nt: TGCGCCAGCAGCCCGACAGGGGTCACTGAAGCTTTCTTT; CDR3aa: CASSPTGVTEAFF